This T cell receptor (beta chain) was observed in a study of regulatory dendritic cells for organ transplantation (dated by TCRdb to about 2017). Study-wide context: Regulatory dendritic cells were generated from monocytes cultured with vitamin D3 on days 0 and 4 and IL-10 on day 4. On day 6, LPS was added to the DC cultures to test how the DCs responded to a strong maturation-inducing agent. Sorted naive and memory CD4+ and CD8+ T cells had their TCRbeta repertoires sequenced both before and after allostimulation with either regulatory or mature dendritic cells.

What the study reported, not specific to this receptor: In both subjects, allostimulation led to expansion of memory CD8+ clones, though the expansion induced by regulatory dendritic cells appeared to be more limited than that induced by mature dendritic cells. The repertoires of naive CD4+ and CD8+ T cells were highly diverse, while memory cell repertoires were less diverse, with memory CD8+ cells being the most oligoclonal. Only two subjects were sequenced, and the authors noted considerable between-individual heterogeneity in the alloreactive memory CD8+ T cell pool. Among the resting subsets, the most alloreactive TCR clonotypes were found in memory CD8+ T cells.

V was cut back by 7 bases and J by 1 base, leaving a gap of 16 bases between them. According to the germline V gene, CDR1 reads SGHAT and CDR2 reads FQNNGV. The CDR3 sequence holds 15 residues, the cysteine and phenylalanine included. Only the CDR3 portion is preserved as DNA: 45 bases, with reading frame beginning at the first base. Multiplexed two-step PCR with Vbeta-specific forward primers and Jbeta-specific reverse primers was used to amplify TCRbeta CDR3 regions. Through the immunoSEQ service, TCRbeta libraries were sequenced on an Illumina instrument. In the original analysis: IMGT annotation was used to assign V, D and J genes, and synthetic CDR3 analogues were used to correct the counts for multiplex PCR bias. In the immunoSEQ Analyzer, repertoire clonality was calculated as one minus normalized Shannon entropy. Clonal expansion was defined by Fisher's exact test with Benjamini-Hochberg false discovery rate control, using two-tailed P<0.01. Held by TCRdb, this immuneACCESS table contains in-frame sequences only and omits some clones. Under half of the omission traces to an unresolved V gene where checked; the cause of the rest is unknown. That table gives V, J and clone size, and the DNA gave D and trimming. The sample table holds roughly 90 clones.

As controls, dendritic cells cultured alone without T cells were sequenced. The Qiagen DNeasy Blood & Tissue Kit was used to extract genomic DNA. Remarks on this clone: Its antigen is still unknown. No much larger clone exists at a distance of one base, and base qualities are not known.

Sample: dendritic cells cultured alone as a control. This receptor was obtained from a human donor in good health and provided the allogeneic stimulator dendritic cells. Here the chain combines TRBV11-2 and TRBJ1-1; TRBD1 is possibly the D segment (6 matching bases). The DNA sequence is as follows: TGTGCCAGCACCCCTATTCGGGGGCCGAACACTGAAGCTTTCTTT. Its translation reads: CASTPIRGPNTEAFF.